The sequence of this TCR beta chain was determined in a study of blood T cell repertoires in COVID-19. Across the whole study: In each case, the material was cDNA or gDNA derived from T cells, B-cell-depleted T cells, or PBMCs.

Per germline, CDR1 LNHDA and CDR2 SQIVND (reference sequence). The CDR3 runs to 13 residues. Trimming left V 7 bases short and J 2 bases short, with 11 bases between. Study processing details: Counts of nucleated cells, estimated from reference gene primer amplification, were obtained. Profiling relied on immunoSEQ multiplex PCR, and the TCRdb table lists in-frame clones only, not all of them. The V and J calls and the clone size are those of that table, but D and trimming were determined from the DNA. The sample contains under 150,000 clones, 84% of which appear only once. This rearrangement joins TRBV19 to TRBJ2-5; D is perhaps TRBD2 (5 bases). Sequenced material: peripheral blood. The TCR sequence derives from a woman of 80 years or more with acute or convalescent COVID-19. In nucleotides, the CDR3 is TGTGCCAGTAAAAGACGGGGACAAGAGACCCAGTACTTC. It is translated as CASKRRGQETQYF.